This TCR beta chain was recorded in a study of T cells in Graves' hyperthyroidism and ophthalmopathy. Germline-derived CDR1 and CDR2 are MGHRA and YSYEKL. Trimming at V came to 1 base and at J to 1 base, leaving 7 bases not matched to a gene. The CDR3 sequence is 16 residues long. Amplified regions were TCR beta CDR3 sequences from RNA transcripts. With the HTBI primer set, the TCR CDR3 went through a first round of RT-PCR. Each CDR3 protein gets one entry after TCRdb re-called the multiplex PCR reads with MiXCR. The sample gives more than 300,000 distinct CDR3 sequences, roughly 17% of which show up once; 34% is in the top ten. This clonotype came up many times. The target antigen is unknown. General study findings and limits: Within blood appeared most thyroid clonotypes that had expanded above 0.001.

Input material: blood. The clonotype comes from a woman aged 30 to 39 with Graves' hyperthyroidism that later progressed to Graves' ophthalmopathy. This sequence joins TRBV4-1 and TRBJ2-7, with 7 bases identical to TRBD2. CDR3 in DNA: TGCGCCAGCAGCCAAGGGGCGAGCGGGGCTTCCTACGAGCAGTACTTC. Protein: CASSQGASGASYEQYF.